This note documents a single T cell receptor (beta chain) sequence. The antigen is undetermined. These data belong to a study of cytomegalovirus exposure and HLA in healthy donors. Whole-study results and caveats: The likely explanation for a cluster of highly shared sequence variants was sequencing artifact.

CDR3 size: 13 residues. CDR1 is SGHVS and CDR2 is FQNEAQ in the germline V gene. V was pared by 4 bases and J by 0 bases, with 6 bases between. PCR involved 60 Vbeta and 13 Jbeta primers. Generated by immunoSEQ multiplex PCR, the TCRdb table keeps only in-frame clones and is missing some. The sample lists roughly 110,000 clones; about 71% were seen once. The receptor comes from a boy younger than 18 in good health and CMV-seronegative. V is TRBV7-8 and J is TRBJ2-5, with D perhaps matching TRBD2 (5 bases). Sequenced: PBMCs. CDR3 residues: CASSSGNQETQYF. The CDR3 nucleotides are TGTGCCAGCAGCTCGGGGAACCAAGAGACCCAGTACTTC.